These 5 T cell receptor beta chains originate from one sample sequenced in a study of vaccination and CD4 T cells after COVID-19. Their antigen targets remain unknown. Treatment given: 10-day PBMC culture with coronavirus spike peptide pools or control peptides (ViraFEST assay). Sequencing of cultured CD4+ T cell DNA used the Oncomine TCR Beta short-read assay. TCRdb re-analysed the PCR reads in MiXCR, keeping a single row per CDR3 protein. The repertoire holds around 21,000 distinct CDR3 sequences, with 60% as singletons. The specimen was CD4+ T cells from blood, cultured in vitro, collected after SARS-CoV-2 vaccination. The origin of the receptors is a human donor who had recovered from COVID-19.

J is TRBJ2-4 and V is TRBV7-2; 16 bases are shared with TRBD2. Trimming cost V 5 bases and J 2 bases; bases outside gene matches: 6. Germline CDR1 and CDR2: SGHTA and FQGNSA. The CDR3 runs to 18 residues. CDR3 DNA: TGTGCCAGCAGCCTGGGACTAGCGGGAGGGCCGTCCAAAAACATTCAGTACTTC. Encoded protein: CASSLGLAGGPSKNIQYF.

V and J are TRBV2 and TRBJ1-1, with 7 bases lining up with TRBD1. The germline V gene has CDR1 SNHLY and CDR2 FYNNEI. V dropped 6 bases and J dropped 7; count of bases not matched to a gene: 8. The CDR3 is made up of 13 amino acids. The CDR3: CASSLENRGEAFF. For the CDR3, the DNA is TGTGCCAGCAGCTTGGAAAACAGGGGTGAAGCTTTCTTT.

This chain links TRBV5-4 with TRBJ1-3; D is unclear. Germline assignment: CDR1 SGHNT and CDR2 YYREEE (reference sequence). Trimming shortened V by 4 bases and J by 2 bases, and 13 bases separated the two germline ends. There are 15 residues in the CDR3. CDR3 DNA sequence: TGTGCCAGCAGCCCAAGTCAGGCGGCTGGAAACACCATATATTTT. This translates into CASSPSQAAGNTIYF.

The chain uses TRBV5-6 and TRBJ1-2; maybe TRBD1 (6 bases). Looked up from germline, CDR1 is SGHDT and CDR2 is YYEEEE. The CDR3 has 14 residues. The V gene lost 1 base and the J gene lost 4 bases, with 11 bases spanning the gap. DNA for the CDR3: TGTGCCAGCAGCTTGTGGTCAGGGGTCTATGGCTACACCTTC. This gives the protein CASSLWSGVYGYTF.

This clonotype showed up just once. The chain links TRBV12-3 or TRBV12-4 to TRBJ1-1; D is possibly TRBD1 (5 bases). The CDR3 extends over 14 amino acids. The V end was cut by 5 bases, the J end by 4 bases, with 14 bases between. The CDR3 sequence is CASSISRGGTEAFF. The CDR3 DNA sequence: TGTGCCAGCAGTATTTCCCGGGGCGGCACTGAAGCTTTCTTT.